This T cell receptor beta chain was observed in a study of vaccination effects on CD4 cells after COVID-19. V lost 6 bases to trimming and J lost 0 bases, with 15 bases between them. The CDR3 runs 17 residues. The V gene's germline CDR1 is ENHRY and CDR2 SYGVKD. This clone appeared once. No antigen is known for it. Antigen-specific CD4+ T cells were expanded with viral peptide pools in the ViraFEST assay before sequencing. Following a roughly 11-day culture, CD4+ T cells were purified. The person acquired a PCR-confirmed SARS-CoV-2 infection between March and December 2020. Days 3 and 7 were when half the medium was replaced with IL-2 medium. TCRdb keeps only in-frame clones here, not all; method: immunoSEQ multiplex PCR. The data hold 20,000 to 30,000 clones, with approximately 80% observed a single time.

This clonotype originated in a human donor who had a prior SARS-CoV-2 infection. This chain connects TRBV10-3 to TRBJ2-6; D possibly uses TRBD1 or TRBD2 (5 bases each). The source was CD4+ T cells from PBMCs cultured with HCoV-NL63 spike peptides, collected before COVID-19 vaccination. CDR3 protein: CAIRGRTVISGANVLTF. The CDR3 nucleotides read TGTGCCATCAGGGGACGGACGGTCATCTCTGGGGCCAACGTCCTGACTTTC.